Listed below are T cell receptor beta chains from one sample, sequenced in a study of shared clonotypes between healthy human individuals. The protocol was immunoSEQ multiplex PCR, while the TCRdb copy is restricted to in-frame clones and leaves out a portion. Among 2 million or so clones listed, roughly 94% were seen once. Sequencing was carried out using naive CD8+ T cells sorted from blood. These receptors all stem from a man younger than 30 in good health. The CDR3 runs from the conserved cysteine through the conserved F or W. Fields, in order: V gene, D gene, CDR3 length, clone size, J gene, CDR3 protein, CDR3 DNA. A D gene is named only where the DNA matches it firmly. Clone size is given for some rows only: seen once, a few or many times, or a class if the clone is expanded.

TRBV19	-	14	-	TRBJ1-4	CASSIGVYGEKLFF	TGTGCCAGTAGTATCGGGGTCTACGGTGAAAAACTGTTTTTT
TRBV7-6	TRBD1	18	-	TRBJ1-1	CASSLVWTGDLRGTEAFF	TGTGCCAGCAGCTTAGTTTGGACAGGGGACCTTCGGGGGACTGAAGCTTTCTTT
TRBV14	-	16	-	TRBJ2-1	CASSQDDYSWDNEQFF	TGTGCCAGCAGCCAAGACGACTACTCCTGGGACAATGAGCAGTTCTTC
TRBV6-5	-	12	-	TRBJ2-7	CASSGGLYEQYF	TGTGCCAGCTCGGGTGGGCTCTACGAGCAGTACTTC
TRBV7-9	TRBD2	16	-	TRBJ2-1	CASSDSLAGHYNEQFF	TGTGCCAGCAGCGACTCACTAGCGGGCCACTACAATGAGCAGTTCTTC
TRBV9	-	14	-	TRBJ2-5	CASSPITGQETQYF	TGTGCCAGCAGCCCCATAACCGGGCAAGAGACCCAGTACTTC
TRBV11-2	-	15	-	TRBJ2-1	CASSLGARGWDEQFF	TGTGCCAGCAGCTTAGGAGCTCGCGGTTGGGATGAGCAGTTCTTC
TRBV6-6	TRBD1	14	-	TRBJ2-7	CASTPPGQGYEQYF	TGTGCCAGCACTCCTCCGGGACAGGGCTACGAGCAGTACTTC
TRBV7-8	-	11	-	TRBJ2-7	CASSLGTGLYF	TGTGCCAGCAGCTTAGGGACGGGGCTGTACTTC
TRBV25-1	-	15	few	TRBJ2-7	CASSYPGTMGYEQYF	TGTGCCAGCAGTTACCCCGGGACAATGGGCTACGAGCAGTACTTC
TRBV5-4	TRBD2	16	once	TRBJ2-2	CASTLASGIGSGELFF	TGTGCCAGCACTCTAGCTAGCGGGATTGGGTCCGGGGAGCTGTTTTTT
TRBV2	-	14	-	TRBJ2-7	CASRLTGPTYEQYF	TGTGCCAGCAGACTCACCGGGCCCACCTACGAGCAGTACTTC
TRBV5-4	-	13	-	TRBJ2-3	CASSFKGGDTQYF	TGTGCCAGCAGCTTCAAGGGGGGGGATACGCAGTATTTT
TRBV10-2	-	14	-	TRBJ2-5	CASSDPGLEETQYF	TGCGCCAGCAGTGACCCGGGACTCGAAGAGACCCAGTACTTC
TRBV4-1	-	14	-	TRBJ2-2	CASSQDEGTGELFF	TGCGCCAGCAGCCAAGATGAGGGGACCGGGGAGCTGTTTTTT
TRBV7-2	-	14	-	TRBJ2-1	CASSLGDYYNEQFF	TGTGCCAGCAGCTTAGGCGACTATTACAATGAGCAGTTCTTC
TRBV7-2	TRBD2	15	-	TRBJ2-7	CASSPFRAGGYEQYF	TGTGCCAGCAGCCCTTTTCGGGCGGGAGGTTACGAGCAGTACTTC
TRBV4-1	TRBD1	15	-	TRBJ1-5	CASSQDRQGNQPQHF	TGCGCCAGCAGCCAAGACCGACAGGGAAATCAACCCCAGCATTTT
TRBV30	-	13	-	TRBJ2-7	CAWGSEDSYEQYF	TGTGCCTGGGGATCCGAGGACTCCTACGAGCAGTACTTC
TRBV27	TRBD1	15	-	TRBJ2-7	CASSLSGTAAYEQYF	TGTGCCAGCAGTTTATCAGGGACAGCAGCCTACGAGCAGTACTTC
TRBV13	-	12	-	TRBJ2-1	CASSLDTSEQFF	TGTGCCAGCAGCTTAGATACTAGCGAGCAGTTCTTC
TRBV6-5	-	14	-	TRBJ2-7	CASSYSGRGHEQYF	TGTGCCAGCAGTTACTCGGGCAGGGGCCACGAGCAGTACTTC
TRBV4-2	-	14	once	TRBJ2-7	CASSQSPGTYEQYF	TGTGCCAGCAGCCAATCTCCCGGAACCTACGAGCAGTACTTC
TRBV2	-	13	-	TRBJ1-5	CASSEVDNQPQHF	TGTGCCAGCAGTGAGGTCGACAATCAGCCCCAGCATTTT
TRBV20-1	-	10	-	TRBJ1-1	CSAERPEAFF	TGCAGTGCTGAGCGACCTGAAGCTTTCTTT
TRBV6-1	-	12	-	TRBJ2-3	CASSETRYPQYF	TGTGCCAGCAGTGAGACCAGATACCCGCAGTATTTT
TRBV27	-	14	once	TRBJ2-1	CASSFLRDHNEQFF	TGTGCCAGCAGTTTCTTGCGGGACCACAATGAGCAGTTCTTC
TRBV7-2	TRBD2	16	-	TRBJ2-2	CASSLVAGDHTGELFF	TGTGCCAGCAGCTTAGTAGCGGGAGATCACACCGGGGAGCTGTTTTTT
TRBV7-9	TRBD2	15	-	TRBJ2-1	CASSPWGEGLNEQFF	TGTGCCAGCAGCCCGTGGGGGGAGGGCCTCAATGAGCAGTTCTTC
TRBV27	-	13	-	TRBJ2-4	CASSSTGARFQYF	TGTGCCAGCAGTTCCACCGGGGCCCGCTTTCAGTACTTC
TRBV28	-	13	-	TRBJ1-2	CASSSGRTYGYTF	TGTGCCAGCAGTTCGGGACGGACCTATGGCTACACCTTC
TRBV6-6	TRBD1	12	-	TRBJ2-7	CASEGDRYEQYF	TGTGCCAGCGAAGGGGACAGATACGAGCAGTACTTC
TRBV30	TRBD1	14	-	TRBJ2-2	CAWVRQGNTGELFF	TGTGCCTGGGTGAGACAGGGGAACACCGGGGAGCTGTTTTTT
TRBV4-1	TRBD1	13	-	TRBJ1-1	CASRDRENTEAFF	TGCGCCAGCAGGGACAGGGAGAACACTGAAGCTTTCTTT
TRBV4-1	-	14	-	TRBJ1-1	CASSPTRSALEAFF	TGCGCCAGCAGCCCCACACGTTCCGCACTTGAAGCTTTCTTT
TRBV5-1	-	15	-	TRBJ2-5	CASSSHAGQQETQYF	TGCGCCAGCAGCTCCCACGCGGGACAGCAAGAGACCCAGTACTTC
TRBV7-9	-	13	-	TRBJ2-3	CASSLVYSDTQYF	TGTGCCAGCAGCTTAGTGTATTCAGATACGCAGTATTTT
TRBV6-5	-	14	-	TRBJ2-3	CASSPGTTTDTQYF	TGTGCCAGCAGTCCCGGAACCACGACAGATACGCAGTATTTT
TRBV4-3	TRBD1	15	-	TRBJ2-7	CASSLGTGASYEQYF	TGCGCCAGCAGCCTCGGGACAGGGGCCTCCTACGAGCAGTACTTC
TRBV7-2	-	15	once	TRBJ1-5	CASSLLGVPNQPQHF	TGTGCCAGCAGCTTATTGGGTGTTCCCAATCAGCCCCAGCATTTT
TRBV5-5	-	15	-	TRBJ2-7	CASSSAGYRTYEQYF	TGTGCCAGCAGCTCAGCAGGATACCGGACCTACGAGCAGTACTTC
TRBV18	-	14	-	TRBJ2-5	CASSPPTWEETQYF	TGTGCCAGCTCACCACCGACTTGGGAGGAGACCCAGTACTTC
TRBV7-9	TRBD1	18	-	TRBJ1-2	CASSFFGTGGMSNYGYTF	TGTGCCAGCAGCTTCTTCGGGACAGGGGGCATGTCTAACTATGGCTACACCTTC
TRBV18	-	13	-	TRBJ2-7	CASSLGPGYEQYF	TGTGCCAGCTCACTAGGGCCTGGCTACGAGCAGTACTTC
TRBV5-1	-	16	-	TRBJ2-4	CASSLEGIWAKNIQYF	TGCGCCAGCAGCTTGGAGGGCATTTGGGCCAAAAACATTCAGTACTTC
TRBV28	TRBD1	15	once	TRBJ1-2	CASSRQGAIYYGYTF	TGTGCCAGCAGTCGACAGGGGGCAATTTACTATGGCTACACCTTC
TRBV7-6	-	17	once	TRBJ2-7	CASSLDSGNVPPYEQYF	TGTGCCAGCAGCTTAGATTCAGGAAACGTTCCCCCCTACGAGCAGTACTTC
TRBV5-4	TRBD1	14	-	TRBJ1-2	CASSFRQGAEGYTF	TGTGCCAGCAGCTTTAGACAGGGGGCTGAGGGCTACACCTTC
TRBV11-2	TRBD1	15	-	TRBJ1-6	CASSLEGQGNSPLHF	TGTGCCAGCAGCTTAGAGGGACAGGGGAATTCACCCCTCCACTTT
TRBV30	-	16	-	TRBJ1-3	CAWSAPLVEVGNTIYF	TGTGCCTGGAGTGCCCCCCTAGTCGAGGTTGGAAACACCATATATTTT
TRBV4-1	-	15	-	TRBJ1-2	CASSQRPRDSYGYTF	TGCGCCAGCAGCCAAAGGCCGAGAGACAGCTATGGCTACACCTTC